The 16 T cell receptor beta chains below come from one sample, sequenced in a study of T cells in Graves' hyperthyroidism and ophthalmopathy. RNA transcripts yielded amplified TCR beta CDR3 regions. The HTBI primer set served for first-round RT-PCR of the TCR CDR3. TCRdb reprocessed the multiplex PCR reads with MiXCR, giving one entry per CDR3 protein. The sample shows around 300,000 distinct CDR3 sequences, under 30% of them seen only once. Material for sequencing was blood. The receptor set was obtained from a man in his forties with Graves' hyperthyroidism that later progressed to Graves' ophthalmopathy.

The CDR3 sequence is CSVDGTNTEAFF. The CDR3 DNA reads TGCAGCGTTGATGGGACGAACACTGAAGCTTTCTTT. This chain links TRBV29-1 with TRBJ1-1; weak D call: TRBD1 (5 bases). V lost 3 bases, J lost 1 base, and 6 bases lay in between. Germline CDR1 and CDR2: SQVTM and ANQGSEA. The length of the CDR3 is 12 residues.

The sample holds many counts of this clonotype. The gene calls are TRBV7-2 and TRBJ2-7; weak D call: TRBD1 (6 bases). V was trimmed by 5 bases and J by 0 bases, leaving 14 bases between them. In germline, CDR1 is SGHTA, CDR2 FQGNSA. The CDR3 extends over 15 amino acids. The CDR3 DNA reads as TGTGCCAGCAGCCCACAGGGAATAAGCTCCTACGAGCAGTACTTC. This codes for CASSPQGISSYEQYF.

This clonotype was detected many times. This sequence joins TRBV6-1 and TRBJ1-2, with unresolved D. The ends were cut back, 4 bases at V and 4 bases at J, with 7 bases in the middle. Germline V gene data show CDR1 as MNHNS and CDR2 as SASEGT. The CDR3 contains 12 residues. The CDR3 region has the DNA TGTGCCAGCAGTGTATCTAGCTATGGCTACACCTTC. Translated: CASSVSSYGYTF.

V is TRBV7-2 and J is TRBJ2-2; D not certain. CDR1 and CDR2 (germline): SGHTA, FQGNSA. The CDR3 has 14 residues. Trimming took off 5 bases at V and 2 bases at J, with 9 bases between the two ends. CDR3 sequence (DNA): TGTGCCAGCAGCCGTGGGGTCAACACCGGGGAGCTGTTTTTT. This gives the protein CASSRGVNTGELFF.

This clonotype was seen more than once but under ten times. Possible read error: a much larger clone is one base away. Because it lacks the conserved phenylalanine or tryptophan at the end, this CDR3 is likely a read error. The chain employs TRBV24-1 and TRBJ1-1; the D gene is possibly TRBD1 (6 bases). Germline V gives CDR1 KGHDR, CDR2 SFDVKD. CDR3 length: 16 residues. V was pared by 3 bases and J by 7 bases, with 20 bases between. The CDR3 bases are TGTGCCACCAGTGATGGGGGCCGTCGGGGGCGCCTTGAAGCTTTCTCT. Its translation is CATSDGGRRGRLEAFS.

This clonotype came up once. This chain links TRBV5-4 with TRBJ1-1, with unresolved D. Looked up from germline, CDR1 is SGHNT and CDR2 is YYREEE (reference sequence). Trimming cost V 1 base and J 0 bases, with 19 bases left between them. The CDR3 loop spans 18 amino acids. CDR3 loop: CASSLSATPSSVNTEAFF. CDR3 DNA sequence: TGTGCCAGCAGCTTGTCAGCGACACCAAGTTCCGTGAACACTGAAGCTTTCTTT.

This clonotype showed up just once. The chain is built from TRBV7-9 and TRBJ2-7, with TRBD1 identical over 7 bases. CDR3 length equals 14 residues. V dropped 5 bases and J dropped 2; count of bases not matched to a gene: 6. Germline V CDR1 and CDR2: SEHNR, FQNEAQ (reference sequence). This CDR3 is CASSPTGTAYEQYF. The CDR3 DNA reads as TGTGCCAGCAGCCCAACCGGGACAGCCTACGAGCAGTACTTC. Full variable domain (outside the CDR3, taken from reference TRBV7-9 and TRBJ2-7): DTGVSQNPRHKITKRGQNVTFRCDPISEHNRLYWYRQTLGQGPEFLTYFQNEAQLEKSRLLSDRFSAERPKGSFSTLEIQRTEQGDSAMYLCASSPTGTAYEQYFGPGTRLTVT.

V and J are TRBV11-2 and TRBJ2-5, with TRBD2 matching 7 bases. V shed 5 bases and J 5 bases; nucleotides not matched to a gene: 5. CDR3 length: 13 amino acids. Per germline, CDR1 SGHAT and CDR2 FQNNGV. In DNA, the CDR3 is TGTGCCAGCAGCCGGGACTATGGGGAGACCCAGTACTTC. It encodes CASSRDYGETQYF.

This chain links TRBV28 with TRBJ2-5; perhaps TRBD2 as D (6 bases). Per germline, CDR1 MDHEN and CDR2 SYDVKM. The CDR3 covers 12 residues. V lost 10 bases and J 7 bases, leaving 16 bases between the germline ends. The CDR3 coding sequence is TGTGCCAACGGAAGGGAGGAGGCGACCCAGTACTTC. Its translation is CANGREEATQYF.

This clonotype was recorded at least ten times. The chain is built from TRBV12-3 or TRBV12-4 and TRBJ1-2; TRBD1 matches at 7 bases. The V and J ends lost 6 bases and 8 bases, in that order; junction bases with no gene match: 9. This CDR3 spans 13 amino acids. Written as DNA, the CDR3 is TGTGCCAGCAGACTGGCGGGACAGTGGGGCTACACCTTC. The encoded protein is CASRLAGQWGYTF.

The table lists this clonotype with many counts. This CDR3 is CSAIREAQYF. The CDR3 nucleotides read TGCAGTGCGATTCGGGAGGCCCAGTACTTC. The genes are TRBV20-1 and TRBJ2-5, with 7 bases lining up with TRBD2. The CDR3 runs 10 residues. V gave up 6 bases and J gave up 9 bases; unmatched junction bases: 4. Germline loops: CDR1 DFQATT, CDR2 SNEGSKA (reference sequence).

The sample holds many counts of this clonotype. This sequence joins TRBV6-2 or TRBV6-3 and TRBJ2-7, with D maybe TRBD2 (5 bases). This CDR3 comprises 15 residues. Germline V gene lookup returns CDR1 MNHEY and CDR2 SVGEGT. With 6 bases removed from V and 0 bases from J, the gap between germline ends came to 15 bases. The CDR3, as DNA: TGTGCCAGCAGCGACGACTACTCGAGCTCCTACGAGCAGTACTTC. Translated: CASSDDYSSSYEQYF.

The chain has TRBV6-1 and TRBJ2-5; D is unresolved. The germline CDR1 and CDR2 sequences are MNHNS and SASEGT. This CDR3 is 11 amino acids long. The germline V and J ends were trimmed by 6 bases and 5 bases, with 7 bases remaining between them. The CDR3 is CASRTYETQYF. CDR3 coding DNA: TGTGCCAGCAGGACATATGAGACCCAGTACTTC.

This clonotype was counted ten times or more. The V gene is TRBV2, the J gene TRBJ1-5; no clear D gene. CDR1 is SNHLY, CDR2 FYNNEI, per germline. The CDR3 runs 18 residues. Trimming removed 0 bases from V and 0 bases from J, with 15 bases in between. CDR3 DNA: TGTGCCAGCAGTGAAGCGCTTTGGGGTCCCCCTAGCAATCAGCCCCAGCATTTT. Translation: CASSEALWGPPSNQPQHF. Based on the CDR3 plus reference TRBV2 and TRBJ1-5, the full variable domain is EPEVTQTPSHQVTQMGQEVILRCVPISNHLYFYWYRQILGQKVEFLVSFYNNEISEKSEIFDDQFSVERPDGSNFTLKIRSTKLEDSAMYFCASSEALWGPPSNQPQHFGDGTRLSIL.

The gene calls are TRBV2 and TRBJ2-5; D possibly corresponds to TRBD1 (6 bases). The CDR3 runs 14 residues. Trimming removed 11 bases from V and 5 bases from J, with 21 bases in between. The germline V gene encodes CDR1 SNHLY and CDR2 FYNNEI. The chain's CDR3 is CAVTQAGELETQYF. The CDR3 DNA is TGTGCCGTGACCCAAGCAGGGGAGTTGGAGACCCAGTACTTC.

This clonotype was seen ten or more times. The V gene is TRBV27, the J gene TRBJ1-1, with D unresolved. CDR1 and CDR2 (germline): MNHEY, SMNVEV (reference sequence). This CDR3 has 14 amino acids. V dropped 4 bases and J dropped 4 bases, with 13 bases sitting between them. CDR3 residues: CASSSTGYGTEAFF. Here the CDR3 DNA reads TGTGCCAGCAGTTCAACGGGGTACGGCACTGAAGCTTTCTTT.